This T cell receptor (beta chain) was recovered during a study of blood T cell repertoires in COVID-19. Germline loops: CDR1 SGHTA, CDR2 FQGNSA. The CDR3 spans 14 residues. Between the trimmed V and J ends, which lost 5 bases and 8 bases, there was a span of 15 bases. TCRdb keeps only in-frame clones here, not all; method: immunoSEQ multiplex PCR. Here the sample spans about 190,000 clones, almost 90% being singletons. This TCR derives from a man aged 50-60 years with acute or convalescent COVID-19. Sequencing was done on a sample of peripheral blood. The chain carries TRBV7-2 and TRBJ1-4, with D hard to call. CDR3 in amino acids: CASSPQSPREKLFF. CDR3 coding DNA: TGTGCCAGCAGCCCCCAGAGTCCGCGGGAAAAACTGTTTTTT.